This T cell receptor beta chain was retrieved from a study of T cells after yellow fever vaccination. Background on the study: The fractions with low cell numbers were processed using SMART-Seq v4 Ultra Low Input. The study, taken as a whole, reports: Clonotypes appearing in both CD4 and CD8 compartments existed, and their share was small.

As for this clonotype: The target antigen is unknown.

Synthesis of TCR cDNA relied on 5'RACE template switching, which attached a universal primer site and UMIs. Each CDR3 protein is one row after TCRdb ran MiXCR on the 5' RACE reads. The sample lists 250,000 to 400,000 distinct CDR3 sequences, approximately 4% occurring once. The trim removed 2 bases at V and 0 bases at J, leaving 4 bases unmatched. CDR1 MNHNY and CDR2 SVGAGI come from the germline V gene (reference sequence). This CDR3 is built from 16 residues. The clonotype was recovered from a man between 18 and 29 years old who received the YFV17D yellow fever vaccine. The chain employs TRBV6-6 and TRBJ2-3; TRBD2 agrees at 8 bases. Material: PBMCs, obtained 15 days after the yellow fever booster vaccination. CDR3 coding DNA: TGTGCCAGCAGTTACGGGGCGGGGGGAAGCACAGATACGCAGTATTTT. Translating gives CASSYGAGGSTDTQYF.